The 16 T cell receptor beta chains below were found in one sample sequenced in a study of metastatic and nonmetastatic thyroid tumors. Every patient was untreated before thyroid surgery. Using MiXCR, TCRdb re-called clones from the PCR reads. The sample holds under 25,000 clones; about 20% are singletons and the top ten take 25% to 30%. Sequenced sample: blood. The origin of the receptors is a female donor with papillary thyroid cancer or a benign thyroid nodule (not recorded which). Some clones in this sample may be carry-over from other donors' samples.

This clone appeared many times. CDR3 loop: CASKGTSGSYEQYF. CDR3 bases: TGTGCCAGTAAAGGGACTAGCGGGAGCTACGAGCAGTACTTC. This sequence joins TRBV19 and TRBJ2-7; 14 bases align to TRBD2. V shed 7 bases and J 3 bases; nucleotides not matched to a gene: 2. The CDR3 spans 14 residues. Germline lookup yields CDR1 LNHDA and CDR2 SQIVND (reference sequence).

Within the sample, this clone is medium-sized. The chain couples TRBV6-1 to TRBJ1-6, with unresolved D. CDR1 and CDR2 from the germline V gene are MNHNS and SASEGT. Trimming stripped 6 bases from V and 9 bases from J, with 9 bases between. The CDR3 is 12 amino acids. Here the CDR3 reads CASSHNGSPLHF. The CDR3 coding sequence is TGTGCCAGCAGCCATAACGGTTCACCCCTCCACTTT.

The table lists this clone with many counts. This chain connects TRBV5-1 to TRBJ2-1, with TRBD1 as a possible D gene (7 bases). The CDR3 has 14 residues. Trimming removed 3 bases at V and 10 bases at J, with 17 bases between. In germline, CDR1 is SGHRS, CDR2 YFSETQ. The CDR3 bases are TGCGCCAGCAGCTCCGAGCCACAGGGGAGGGAGCAGTTCTTC. It specifies CASSSEPQGREQFF. Full variable domain (outside the CDR3, taken from reference TRBV5-1 and TRBJ2-1): KAGVTQTPRYLIKTRGQQVTLSCSPISGHRSVSWYQQTPGQGLQFLFEYFSETQRNKGNFPGRFSGRQFSNSRSEMNVSTLELGDSALYLCASSSEPQGREQFFGPGTRLTVL.

This clone has only a few counts. A much more abundant neighbour one base away suggests this may be a read error. The sample has other DNA sequences that encode this CDR3 too. This chain joins TRBV19 and TRBJ2-3, with 11 bases identical to TRBD2. The V gene's germline CDR1 is LNHDA and CDR2 SQIVND (reference sequence). The CDR3 consists of 15 residues. V shed 5 bases, J shed 6 bases, and the junction held 7 bases outside the gene matches. The CDR3 nucleotides read TGTGCCAGTAGTGAACTAGCGGGGGCCCCGGATACGCAGTATTTT. Translation gives CASSELAGAPDTQYF.

The V and J genes are TRBV6-1 and TRBJ1-1; TRBD1 might be the D (6 bases). This CDR3 has 13 residues. The V gene lost 11 bases and the J gene lost 5 bases, with 18 bases spanning the gap. Germline V gene lookup returns CDR1 MNHNS and CDR2 SASEGT. The CDR3 is CAGNHIQGTEAFF. The CDR3 coding sequence is TGTGCCGGCAATCATATACAGGGAACTGAAGCTTTCTTT.

This clone occurred many times. The V gene is TRBV30, the J gene TRBJ2-1; weak D call: TRBD1 (6 bases). The germline V and J ends were trimmed by 5 bases and 9 bases, with 11 bases remaining between them. From germline, CDR1 is GTSNPN and CDR2 SVGIG (reference sequence). The length of the CDR3 is 11 residues. CDR3 in amino acids: CAWGGYGEQFF. The CDR3 DNA follows: TGTGCCTGGGGGGGCTACGGTGAGCAGTTCTTC.

The chain recombines TRBV7-3 with TRBJ2-1, with 7 bases identical to TRBD1. From germline, CDR1 is SGHTA and CDR2 FQGTGA. V was pared by 4 bases and J by 0 bases, with 6 bases of the junction left unmatched. The CDR3 is 16 amino acids. In DNA form, the CDR3 reads TGTGCCAGCAGCTATAACAGGGGAAGCTCCTACAATGAGCAGTTCTTC. It encodes CASSYNRGSSYNEQFF. Drawing the rest from reference TRBV7-3 and TRBJ2-1, the complete variable domain is GAGVSQTPSNKVTEKGKYVELRCDPISGHTALYWYRQSLGQGPEFLIYFQGTGAADDSGLPNDRFFAVRPEGSVSTLKIQRTERGDSAVYLCASSYNRGSSYNEQFFGPGTRLTVL.

This chain uses TRBV20-1 with TRBJ2-7; no clear D. Germline V gene lookup returns CDR1 DFQATT and CDR2 SNEGSKA (reference sequence). This CDR3 has 15 residues. The V gene lost 1 base and the J gene lost 2 bases, with 15 bases spanning the gap. CDR3 sequence reads: CSARARYILTYEQYF. DNA for the CDR3: TGCAGTGCTAGAGCTAGGTACATCCTTACCTACGAGCAGTACTTC.

The chain recombines TRBV24-1 with TRBJ2-1; TRBD1 aligns across 10 bases. Germline CDR1 KGHDR, CDR2 SFDVKD. CDR3 length: 17 amino acids. The trim removed 3 bases at V and 8 bases at J, leaving 12 bases unmatched. The CDR3 coding sequence is TGTGCCACCAGTGATGAAGACCCGGGACAGGGGATCGATGAGCAGTTCTTC. It codes for CATSDEDPGQGIDEQFF.

This clone was counted many times. The V call is TRBV29-1, the J call TRBJ1-5, with D hard to call. Germline V gives CDR1 SQVTM, CDR2 ANQGSEA. The CDR3 loop spans 13 amino acids. V was trimmed by 4 bases and J by 6 bases, leaving 13 bases between them. Here the CDR3 reads CSVVESAGQPQHF. As DNA, the CDR3 is TGCAGCGTTGTAGAATCTGCGGGTCAGCCCCAGCATTTT.

J is TRBJ1-2 and V is TRBV20-1; 7 bases map to TRBD1. With V trimmed by 0 bases and J by 2 bases, 6 bases remained unmatched. This CDR3 contains 15 residues. In germline, CDR1 is DFQATT, CDR2 SNEGSKA (reference sequence). The CDR3 nucleotides read TGCAGTGCTAGAGATCTTGGGACAGCAAACTATGGCTACACCTTC. The encoded protein is CSARDLGTANYGYTF.

This clone was picked up many times. The DNA for the CDR3 is TGCGCCAGCAGCCAAGCGGGTGATCAGCCCCAGCATTTT. Translated: CASSQAGDQPQHF. The chain couples TRBV4-1 to TRBJ1-5, with D hard to call. V was cut by 1 base and J by 5 bases, with 6 bases left in between. The CDR3 runs to 13 residues. From germline, CDR1 is MGHRA and CDR2 YSYEKL.

This clone showed up many times. The chain links TRBV19 to TRBJ2-1; tentative D call: TRBD1 (5 bases). V lost 4 bases, J lost 3 bases, and 10 bases lay in between. Germline V gene data show CDR1 as LNHDA and CDR2 as SQIVND (reference sequence). This CDR3 contains 14 residues. Here the CDR3 DNA reads TGTGCCAGTAGTACAGGGCTAGACTACAATGAGCAGTTCTTC. Its protein is CASSTGLDYNEQFF.

Details on this clone: No conserved phenylalanine or tryptophan ends this CDR3, so it is likely a read error. The chain carries TRBV29-1 and TRBJ1-2, with D maybe TRBD1 (5 bases). V gave up 6 bases and J gave up 7 bases, with 15 bases separating them. The CDR3 is 12 residues long. Germline V CDR1 and CDR2: SQVTM, ANQGSEA. CDR3 DNA sequence: TGCAGCGTGGAGGTGGGACGAGGTGGCTACACCGTC. Residues: CSVEVGRGGYTV.

DNA of the CDR3: TGTGCCAGTAGTATAGTGGCAGGGGGCACTGAAGCTTTCTTT. It specifies CASSIVAGGTEAFF. The chain has TRBV19 and TRBJ1-1; 7 nucleotides match TRBD1. The CDR3 contains 14 residues. CDR1 is LNHDA, CDR2 SQIVND, per germline (reference sequence). V lost 1 base and J lost 4; bases outside the gene matches: 3. The full variable domain, its missing parts supplied by reference TRBV19 and TRBJ1-1, is DGGITQSPKYLFRKEGQNVTLSCEQNLNHDAMYWYRQDPGQGLRLIYYSQIVNDFQKGDIAEGYSVSREKKESFPLTVTSAQKNPTAFYLCASSIVAGGTEAFFGQGTRLTVV.

This clone was observed many times. Other nucleotide sequences in the sample specify the same CDR3. The chain employs TRBV3-1 and TRBJ1-2; D not certain. The CDR3 spans 14 residues. Trimming shortened V by 0 bases and J by 4 bases, and 9 bases separated the two germline ends. CDR1 is LGHDT and CDR2 is YNNKEL in the germline V gene (reference sequence). CDR3 in amino acids: CASSQDVGPYGYTF. The DNA of the CDR3 is TGTGCCAGCAGCCAAGATGTCGGTCCCTATGGCTACACCTTC.